This T cell receptor beta chain was sequenced during a study of cytomegalovirus exposure and HLA in healthy donors. As for this clone: Its antigen is unknown.

PCR primers comprised 60 Vbeta and 13 Jbeta primers. In the authors' methods: A follow-up analysis tallied about 80 million unique TCR beta chains, roughly 11 million shared. Assay: immunoSEQ multiplex PCR; the TCRdb copy retains only in-frame clones and omits some. D and trimming were read from the DNA, whereas the V and J calls and clone size are those reported in that table. The sample yields 200,000 to 250,000 clones, roughly 79% seen once. The germline V gene encodes CDR1 MNHNY and CDR2 SVGAGI (reference sequence). The V end lost 5 bases, the J end lost 4 bases, and 14 bases lay between the germline ends. CDR3 length equals 14 residues. Findings and limits, study-wide: According to the study, around 160 TCR beta chains were cytomegalovirus-associated. The number of N-insertions in an Asian-associated ancestry cluster was reportedly below the approximately 690-donor mean in a later analysis.

This clonotype was sampled from a woman aged 40 to 50 in good health and CMV-seronegative. The chain recombines TRBV6-6 with TRBJ1-1; a possible D gene is TRBD1 (6 bases). The sample comprised PBMCs. The chain's CDR3 is CASSATGRATEAFF. CDR3 coding DNA: TGTGCCAGCAGTGCGACAGGTAGGGCCACTGAAGCTTTCTTT.